The 27 T cell receptor beta chains below come from one sample, sequenced in a study of CDR3 diversity in severe acne. TCRdb called the PCR reads again in MiXCR, with one record for every CDR3 protein. The sample consists of over 85,000 distinct CDR3 sequences, 45% to 60% of them appearing once. The sequenced sample was blood. Every receptor here comes from a male donor with acne.

This clonotype was detected ten times or more. The V call is TRBV19, the J call TRBJ2-1; perhaps D is TRBD1 or TRBD2 (5 bases each). Trimming took 0 bases from V and 4 from J, leaving 13 bases between them. The CDR3 is 16 amino acids. Germline V lookup: CDR1 LNHDA, CDR2 SQIVND (reference sequence). The DNA of the CDR3 is TGTGCCAGTAGTATAGATCTATTTGGGGGATACAATGAGCAGTTCTTC. Its protein is CASSIDLFGGYNEQFF.

This clonotype was counted ten times or more. The chain joins TRBV4-3 to TRBJ2-3, with D tentatively TRBD2 (5 bases). Germline CDR1 and CDR2: LGHNA and YSLEER. Trimming pared 1 base from V and 4 bases from J, leaving 18 bases between. This CDR3 contains 17 residues. The CDR3 nucleotides read TGCGCCAGCAGCCAAGCGGCAGCGGCTCTCCCCTCAGATACGCAGTATTTT. Amino acids: CASSQAAAALPSDTQYF.

Points on this clonotype: Just one base apart from a much larger clone, this may be a read error. The chain has TRBV11-2 and TRBJ2-7; 9 bases fit TRBD2. Germline lookup yields CDR1 SGHAT and CDR2 FQNNGV. V shed 5 bases and J 5 bases; nucleotides not matched to a gene: 4. The CDR3 consists of 13 residues. CDR3 coding DNA: TGTGCCAGCAGCCCCAGCGGGAGGCACGAGCAGTACTTC. This gives the protein CASSPSGRHEQYF. The full variable domain, in which reference TRBV11-2 and TRBJ2-7 provide the parts outside the CDR3, is EAGVAQSPRYKIIEKRQSVAFWCNPISGHATLYWYQQILGQGPKLLIQFQNNGVVDDSQLPKDRFSAERLKGVDSTLKIQPAKLEDSAVYLCASSPSGRHEQYFGPGTRLTVT.

Many counts were recorded for this clonotype. The CDR3 loop reads CASLSGSRTDTQYF. In DNA form, the CDR3 reads TGTGCCAGTCTTAGCGGGAGCCGCACAGATACGCAGTATTTT. The gene calls are TRBV28 and TRBJ2-3, with TRBD2 matching over 9 bases. The CDR3 consists of 14 residues. V lost 9 bases, J lost 1 base, and 5 bases stayed unmatched. In germline, CDR1 is MDHEN, CDR2 SYDVKM.

This clonotype showed up just a few times. The V call is TRBV7-9, the J call TRBJ1-1, with D uncertain. This CDR3 contains 12 residues. The germline V and J ends were trimmed by 4 bases and 6 bases, with 9 bases remaining between them. The germline gives CDR1 SEHNR, CDR2 FQNEAQ (reference sequence). The chain's CDR3 is CASSSSVAEAFF. CDR3 DNA: TGTGCCAGCAGCTCGTCCGTGGCTGAAGCTTTCTTT.

Many counts were recorded for this clonotype. V gene TRBV28 combines with J gene TRBJ2-7, with D tentatively TRBD1 (5 bases). Trimming removed 7 bases from V and 3 bases from J, with 13 bases in between. The CDR3 is 13 residues long. Per germline, CDR1 MDHEN and CDR2 SYDVKM. CDR3 region: CASTRQSDYEQYF. The CDR3 region has the DNA TGTGCCAGCACAAGACAGAGCGACTACGAGCAGTACTTC.

Worth noting for this clonotype: This may be a read error, as it is one base from a much larger clone. V usage is TRBV5-1 and J usage is TRBJ1-2; 11 positions match TRBD1. Germline V CDR1 and CDR2: SGHRS, YFSETQ. The CDR3 length is 14 residues. J lost 4 bases, V lost 6 bases, and 5 bases had no gene match. The CDR3 here is CASNRGTGGYGYTF. The CDR3 bases are TGCGCCAGCAATAGAGGGACAGGGGGCTATGGCTACACCTTC.

V is TRBV7-9 and J is TRBJ2-5; 7 nucleotides line up with TRBD1. V shed 5 bases, J shed 2 bases, and the junction held 5 bases outside the gene matches. Per germline, CDR1 SEHNR and CDR2 FQNEAQ (reference sequence). There are 14 residues in the CDR3. CDR3 nucleotides: TGTGCCAGCAGCCCAGCAGGGGGTCAAGAGACCCAGTACTTC. This codes for CASSPAGGQETQYF. Based on the CDR3 plus reference TRBV7-9 and TRBJ2-5, the full variable domain is DTGVSQNPRHKITKRGQNVTFRCDPISEHNRLYWYRQTLGQGPEFLTYFQNEAQLEKSRLLSDRFSAERPKGSFSTLEIQRTEQGDSAMYLCASSPAGGQETQYFGPGTRLLVL.

Details on this clonotype: A much larger clone differs from this one at a single base, so this may be a read error. The chain joins TRBV5-6 to TRBJ2-7; possibly TRBD2 for D (5 bases). Germline V gene lookup returns CDR1 SGHDT and CDR2 YYEEEE. V shed 1 base and J shed 9 bases, with 17 bases lying between them. This CDR3 spans 14 amino acids. CDR3 amino acids: CASSLRGPGRGQYV. DNA of the CDR3: TGTGCCAGCAGCTTGAGAGGACCAGGTCGGGGGCAGTACGTC.

This rearrangement joins TRBV19 to TRBJ2-5; possibly TRBD2 for D (6 bases). The CDR3 has 13 residues. Germline-derived CDR1 and CDR2 are LNHDA and SQIVND (reference sequence). Trimming removed 3 bases from V and 4 bases from J, with 9 bases in between. This CDR3 is CASSIWGGETQYF. CDR3 DNA sequence: TGTGCCAGTAGTATTTGGGGAGGAGAGACCCAGTACTTC. Full variable domain (missing parts from reference TRBV19 and TRBJ2-5): DGGITQSPKYLFRKEGQNVTLSCEQNLNHDAMYWYRQDPGQGLRLIYYSQIVNDFQKGDIAEGYSVSREKKESFPLTVTSAQKNPTAFYLCASSIWGGETQYFGPGTRLLVL.

The sample holds many counts of this clonotype. J is TRBJ2-7 and V is TRBV6-1; 12 nucleotides align to TRBD2. Germline-derived CDR1 and CDR2 are MNHNS and SASEGT. CDR3 length: 16 residues. V shed 0 bases, J shed 3 bases, and the junction held 3 bases outside the gene matches. Here the CDR3 DNA reads TGTGCCAGCAGTGAAGCGCTAGCGGGAGGGTTCTACGAGCAGTACTTC. Residues: CASSEALAGGFYEQYF.

This clonotype was detected only once. J is TRBJ1-2 and V is TRBV27, with 9 bases matching TRBD1. Germline V CDR1 and CDR2: MNHEY, SMNVEV (reference sequence). Trimming took 0 bases from V and 6 from J; bases not matched to a gene: 14. The CDR3 extends over 18 amino acids. In DNA, the CDR3 is TGTGCCAGCAGTTTATCGGGAGGACAGGGGAACGGTCCTGATGGCTACACCTTC. It encodes CASSLSGGQGNGPDGYTF.

V and J are TRBV24-1 and TRBJ1-1; D might be TRBD1 (5 bases). This CDR3 is 12 amino acids long. V gave up 5 bases and J gave up 11 bases, with 14 bases separating them. Germline-derived CDR1 and CDR2 are KGHDR and SFDVKD. CDR3 region: CATSVRGGPAFF. CDR3 DNA sequence: TGTGCCACCAGTGTGCGGGGCGGTCCGGCTTTCTTT.

This clonotype appeared many times. The rearrangement links TRBV5-5 to TRBJ2-7, with D tentatively TRBD1 (5 bases). Trimming removed 0 bases at V and 6 bases at J, with 13 bases between. Germline CDR1 is SGHKS and CDR2 is YYEKEE (reference sequence). The CDR3 is made up of 14 amino acids. CDR3 loop: CASSLVAGKSEQYV. DNA of the CDR3: TGTGCCAGCAGCTTGGTTGCAGGGAAGAGCGAGCAGTACGTC.

Note on this clonotype: One end of the junction is discordant with germline, which a read error may explain. The chain recombines TRBV20-1 with TRBJ2-7, with 8 bases aligning to TRBD2. Looked up from germline, CDR1 is DFQATT and CDR2 is SNEGSKA (reference sequence). There are 17 residues in the CDR3. DNA for the CDR3: TGCAGTGCTAGAGATAGGGGGTTAGCGGGACCATTAGGCGAGAAGTACTTC. Encoded protein: CSARDRGLAGPLGEKYF.

This clonotype showed up many times. This chain uses TRBV10-3 with TRBJ2-3; perhaps TRBD1 as D (7 bases). Per germline, CDR1 ENHRY and CDR2 SYGVKD. CDR3 length: 16 amino acids. V shed 2 bases and J shed 4 bases, with 16 bases lying between them. The CDR3 protein is CAISEPQGGPPDTQYF. The CDR3 DNA is TGTGCCATCAGTGAGCCCCAGGGGGGCCCCCCAGATACGCAGTATTTT.

This clonotype was detected only once. The chain joins TRBV9 to TRBJ2-1, with a possible D match to TRBD2 (6 bases). From germline, CDR1 is SGDLS and CDR2 YYNGEE. V was clipped by 5 bases and J by 2 bases, with 23 bases between them. The CDR3 runs to 18 residues. CDR3 sequence: CASSAGGVDGSPYNEQFF. The CDR3 DNA follows: TGTGCCAGCAGTGCTGGCGGAGTTGACGGGAGTCCCTACAATGAGCAGTTCTTC.

Remarks on this clonotype: It may be a read error: a sequence one base away is much more abundant. The V gene is TRBV2, the J gene TRBJ2-2; the match to TRBD1 covers 8 bases. Trimming took 6 bases from V and 6 from J; bases not matched to a gene: 6. This CDR3 comprises 14 residues. Germline lookup yields CDR1 SNHLY and CDR2 FYNNEI. The CDR3 sequence: CASRDRETSGELFF. The CDR3 region has the DNA TGTGCCAGCAGGGACAGGGAGACATCCGGGGAGCTGTTTTTT.

Notes on this clonotype: A read error may account for a junction end that differs from germline. The V and J genes are TRBV6-2 or TRBV6-3 and TRBJ2-1; D call uncertain. Germline values: CDR1 MNHEY, CDR2 SVGEGT. There are 11 residues in the CDR3. The CDR3: CASGNYNGQFF. In nucleotides, the CDR3 is TGTGCCAGCGGTAACTACAATGGGCAGTTCTTC.

This clonotype was counted at least ten times. The chain joins TRBV7-8 to TRBJ2-7; D gene uncertain. The CDR3 spans 12 residues. Trimming pared 4 bases from V and 5 bases from J, leaving 9 bases between. The germline gives CDR1 SGHVS, CDR2 FQNEAQ. In DNA, the CDR3 is TGTGCCAGCAGCTCCCTCACGCACGAGCAGTACTTC. Translating it yields CASSSLTHEQYF.

The chain links TRBV11-3 to TRBJ2-7, with D perhaps TRBD1 (6 bases). This CDR3 comprises 14 residues. The V gene's germline CDR1 is SGHNT and CDR2 YENEEA. Trimming left V 5 bases short and J 2 bases short, with 13 bases between. CDR3 protein: CASSPGQLTYEQYF. Here the CDR3 DNA reads TGTGCCAGCAGCCCCGGACAGCTCACCTACGAGCAGTACTTC. The whole variable domain, filled in from reference TRBV11-3 and TRBJ2-7, reads EAGVVQSPRYKIIEKKQPVAFWCNPISGHNTLYWYLQNLGQGPELLIRYENEEAVDDSQLPKDRFSAERLKGVDSTLKIQPAELGDSAVYLCASSPGQLTYEQYFGPGTRLTVT.

The chain combines TRBV24-1 with TRBJ2-2; D is unresolved. V gave up 4 bases and J gave up 5 bases, with 16 bases separating them. Looked up from germline, CDR1 is KGHDR and CDR2 is SFDVKD. The CDR3 length is 16 residues. The CDR3 loop reads CATSDPRQMGTGELFF. Written as DNA, the CDR3 is TGTGCCACCAGTGACCCCCGTCAGATGGGAACCGGGGAGCTGTTTTTT.

The table lists this clonotype with a few counts. J is TRBJ1-1 and V is TRBV2, with a possible D match to TRBD1 (6 bases). The CDR3 runs to 17 residues. V lost 6 bases, J lost 0 bases, and 20 bases lay in between. CDR1 SNHLY and CDR2 FYNNEI come from the germline V gene. CDR3 loop: CASSSTPGEAVNTEAFF. CDR3 DNA sequence: TGTGCCAGCAGCTCGACCCCAGGGGAGGCCGTGAACACTGAAGCTTTCTTT.

The V call is TRBV7-9, the J call TRBJ2-3, with D hard to call. V was shortened by 7 bases and J by 4 bases, with 12 bases between the two germline ends. Germline CDR1 reads SEHNR; CDR2 reads FQNEAQ (reference sequence). The CDR3 contains 13 residues. The CDR3 DNA follows: TGTGCCAGCAACCTTACAGAGGCAGATACGCAGTATTTT. Protein: CASNLTEADTQYF.

This clonotype has ten or more counts. The V gene is TRBV12-3 or TRBV12-4, the J gene TRBJ2-3; D uncertain. CDR3 length: 14 amino acids. V lost 3 bases to trimming and J lost 4 bases, with 11 bases between them. The CDR3 DNA reads TGTGCCAGCAGTTTTTCGGACGCCGCAGATACGCAGTATTTT. This gives the protein CASSFSDAADTQYF.

This clonotype appeared many times. The rearrangement links TRBV11-1 to TRBJ1-3; D ambiguous. Trimming removed 5 bases from V and 3 bases from J, with 11 bases in between. Germline V gene data show CDR1 as SGHAT and CDR2 as FQDESV (reference sequence). The CDR3 length is 14 residues. CDR3 in DNA: TGTGCCAGCAGCGTGGACGGAATTGGAAACACCATATATTTT. Amino acids: CASSVDGIGNTIYF.

This sequence joins TRBV11-1 and TRBJ2-1, with TRBD2 matching 13 bases. Germline assignment: CDR1 SGHAT and CDR2 FQDESV (reference sequence). The ends lost 1 base at V and 10 bases at J; junction bases unmatched: 7. The CDR3 sequence is 16 residues long. The CDR3, as DNA: TGTGCCAGCAGCTTAGGAGGACTAGCGGGAGTCGACGAGCAGTTCTTC. This sequence encodes CASSLGGLAGVDEQFF.